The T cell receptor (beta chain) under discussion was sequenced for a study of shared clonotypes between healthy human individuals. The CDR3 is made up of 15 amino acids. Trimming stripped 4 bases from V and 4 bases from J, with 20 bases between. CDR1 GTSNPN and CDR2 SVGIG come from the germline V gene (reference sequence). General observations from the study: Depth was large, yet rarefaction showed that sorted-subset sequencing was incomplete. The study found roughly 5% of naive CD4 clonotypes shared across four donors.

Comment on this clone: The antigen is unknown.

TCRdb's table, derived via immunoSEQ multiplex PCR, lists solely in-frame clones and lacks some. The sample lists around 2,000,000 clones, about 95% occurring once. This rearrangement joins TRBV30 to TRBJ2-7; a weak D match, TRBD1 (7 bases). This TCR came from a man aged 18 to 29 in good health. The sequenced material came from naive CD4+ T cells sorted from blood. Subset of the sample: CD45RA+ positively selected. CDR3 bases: TGTGCCTGGACTATACAGGGGACTGGCAAATACGAGCAGTACTTC. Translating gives CAWTIQGTGKYEQYF.